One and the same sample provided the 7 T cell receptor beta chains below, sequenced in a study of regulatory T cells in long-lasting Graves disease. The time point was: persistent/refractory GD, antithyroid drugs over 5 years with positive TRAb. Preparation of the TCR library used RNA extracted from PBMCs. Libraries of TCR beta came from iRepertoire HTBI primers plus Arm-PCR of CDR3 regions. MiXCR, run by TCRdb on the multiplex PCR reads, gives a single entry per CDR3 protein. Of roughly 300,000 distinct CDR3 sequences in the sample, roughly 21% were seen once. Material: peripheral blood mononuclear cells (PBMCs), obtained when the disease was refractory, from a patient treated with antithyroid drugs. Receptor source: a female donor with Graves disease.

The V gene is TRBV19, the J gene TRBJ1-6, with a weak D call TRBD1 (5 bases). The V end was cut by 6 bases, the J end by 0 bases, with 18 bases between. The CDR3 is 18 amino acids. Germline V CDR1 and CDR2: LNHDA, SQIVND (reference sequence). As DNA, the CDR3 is TGTGCCAGTAGCAGAGGGGCGTCAAGTCGCTCCTATAATTCACCCCTCCACTTT. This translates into CASSRGASSRSYNSPLHF.

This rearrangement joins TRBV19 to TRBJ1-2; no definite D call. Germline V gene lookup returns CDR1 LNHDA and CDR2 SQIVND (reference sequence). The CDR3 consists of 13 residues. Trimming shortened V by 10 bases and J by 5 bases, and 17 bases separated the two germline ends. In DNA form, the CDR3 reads TGTGCCACCATGAAAGGCAGGAGTTATGGCTACACCTTC. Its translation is CATMKGRSYGYTF.

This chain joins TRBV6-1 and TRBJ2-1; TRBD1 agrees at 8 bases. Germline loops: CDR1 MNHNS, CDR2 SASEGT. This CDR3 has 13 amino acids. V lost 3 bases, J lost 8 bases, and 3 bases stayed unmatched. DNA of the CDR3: TGTGCCAGCAGTGAGGCAGGGGGCGATGAGCAGTTCTTC. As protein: CASSEAGGDEQFF.

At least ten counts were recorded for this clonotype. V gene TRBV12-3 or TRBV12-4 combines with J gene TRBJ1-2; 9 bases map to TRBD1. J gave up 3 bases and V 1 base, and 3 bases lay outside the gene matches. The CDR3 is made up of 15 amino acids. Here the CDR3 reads CASSLGGQGDYGYTF. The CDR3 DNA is TGTGCCAGCAGTTTAGGGGGACAGGGAGACTATGGCTACACCTTC.

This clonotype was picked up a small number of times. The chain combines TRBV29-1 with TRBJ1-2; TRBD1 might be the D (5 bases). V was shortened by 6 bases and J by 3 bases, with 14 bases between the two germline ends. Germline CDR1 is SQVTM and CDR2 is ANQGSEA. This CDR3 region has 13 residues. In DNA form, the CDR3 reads TGCAGCGTACCCACAGGACGAGACTATGGCTACACCTTC. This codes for CSVPTGRDYGYTF.

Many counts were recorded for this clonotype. The CDR3 here is CASKGGKSQEETQYF. The CDR3 nucleotides are TGTGCCAGCAAGGGAGGCAAGTCCCAGGAGGAGACCCAGTACTTC. The gene calls are TRBV2 and TRBJ2-5; D is possibly TRBD2 (6 bases). V shed 7 bases and J shed 5 bases, with 20 bases lying between them. In germline, CDR1 is SNHLY, CDR2 FYNNEI. CDR3 length: 15 residues.

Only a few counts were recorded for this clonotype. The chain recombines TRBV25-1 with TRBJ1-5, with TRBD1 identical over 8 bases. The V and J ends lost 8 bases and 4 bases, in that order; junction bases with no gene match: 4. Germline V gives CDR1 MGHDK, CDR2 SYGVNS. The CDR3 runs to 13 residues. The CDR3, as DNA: TGTGCCAGCCGACAGGGGTTAAATCAGCCCCAGCATTTT. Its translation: CASRQGLNQPQHF.